This TCR beta chain was profiled in a study of blood T cell repertoires in COVID-19. This clone was observed once. The same CDR3 arises from other DNA sequences in this sample as well. V lost 2 bases, J lost 5 bases, and 7 bases stayed unmatched. The V gene's germline CDR1 is ENHRY and CDR2 SYGVKD. This CDR3 region has 16 residues. Data came from immunoSEQ multiplex PCR; TCRdb stores just in-frame clones and leaves some out. There are some 100,000 clones in the sample; about 85% occur only once, and around 2% lies in the top ten. The chain has TRBV10-3 and TRBJ2-1; 9 bases align to TRBD1. The sequencing input was peripheral blood. This sequence originates from a woman between 65 and 79 years old with active or convalescent COVID-19. CDR3 nucleotide sequence: TGTGCCATCAGTGAGATCCCGGGACAGGGAAACAATGAGCAGTTCTTC. Translated: CAISEIPGQGNNEQFF.